The clone carrying this T cell receptor beta chain was observed at least ten times. Its antigen is unidentified. This entry belongs to a study of early T cells in non-severe SARS-CoV-2 infection. Study conclusions and caveats: Sequences matched to VDJdb favored anti-spike CD8 responses, while private and CD4 specificities were missed.

The germline V and J ends were trimmed by 2 bases and 1 base, with 8 bases remaining between them. CDR1 and CDR2 (germline): GTSNPN, SVGIG (reference sequence). The CDR3 extends over 13 amino acids. Attached unique molecular identifiers marked individual cDNA molecules. TCRdb itself ran the 5' RACE reads through MiXCR, one entry per CDR3 protein. The sample yields around 86,000 distinct CDR3 sequences, roughly 15% seen once. Sequenced: whole blood. This sequence originates from an adult who was a healthcare worker with PCR-confirmed SARS-CoV-2 infection or an uninfected control (not recorded which). This chain uses TRBV30 with TRBJ2-5, with D perhaps matching TRBD1 or TRBD2 (6 bases each). The CDR3 DNA follows: TGTGCCTGGAGTCCGGGGGCCCAAGAGACCCAGTACTTC. Protein product: CAWSPGAQETQYF.